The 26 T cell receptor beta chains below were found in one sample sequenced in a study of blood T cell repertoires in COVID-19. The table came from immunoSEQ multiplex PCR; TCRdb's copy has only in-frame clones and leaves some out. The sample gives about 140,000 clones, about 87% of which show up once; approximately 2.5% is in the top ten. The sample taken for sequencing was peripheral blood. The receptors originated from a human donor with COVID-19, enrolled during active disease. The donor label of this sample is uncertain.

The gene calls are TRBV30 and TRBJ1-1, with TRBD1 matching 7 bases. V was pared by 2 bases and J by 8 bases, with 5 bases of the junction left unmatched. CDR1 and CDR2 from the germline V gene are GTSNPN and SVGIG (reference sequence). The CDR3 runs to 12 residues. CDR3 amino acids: CAWSPTGVEAFF. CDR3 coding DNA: TGTGCCTGGAGTCCAACAGGGGTGGAAGCTTTCTTT.

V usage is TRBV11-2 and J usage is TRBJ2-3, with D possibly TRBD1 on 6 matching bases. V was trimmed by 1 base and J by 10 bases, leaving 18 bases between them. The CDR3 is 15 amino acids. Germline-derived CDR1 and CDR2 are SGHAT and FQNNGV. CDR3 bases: TGTGCCAGCAGCTTAGTCAGGGGTTCGCCACGGGCGCAGTATTTT. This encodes CASSLVRGSPRAQYF.

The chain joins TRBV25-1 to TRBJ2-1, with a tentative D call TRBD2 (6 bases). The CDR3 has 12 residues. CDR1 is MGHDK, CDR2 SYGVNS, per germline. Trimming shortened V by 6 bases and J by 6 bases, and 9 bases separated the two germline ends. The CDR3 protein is CASRTRSNEQFF. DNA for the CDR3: TGTGCCAGCAGGACTAGATCCAATGAGCAGTTCTTC.

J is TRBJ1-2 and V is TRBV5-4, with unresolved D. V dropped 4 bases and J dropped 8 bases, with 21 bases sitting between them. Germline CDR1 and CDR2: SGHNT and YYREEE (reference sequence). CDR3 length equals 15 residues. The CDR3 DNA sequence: TGTGCCAGCAGCGGGGAGGTCACGGCCTCCCGAGGCTACACCTTC. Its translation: CASSGEVTASRGYTF.

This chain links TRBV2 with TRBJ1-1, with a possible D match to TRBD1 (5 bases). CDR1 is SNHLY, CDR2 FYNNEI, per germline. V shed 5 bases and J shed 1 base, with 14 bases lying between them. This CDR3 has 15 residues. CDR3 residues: CASSISTVKNTEAFF. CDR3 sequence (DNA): TGTGCCAGCAGTATCTCGACAGTCAAGAACACTGAAGCTTTCTTT.

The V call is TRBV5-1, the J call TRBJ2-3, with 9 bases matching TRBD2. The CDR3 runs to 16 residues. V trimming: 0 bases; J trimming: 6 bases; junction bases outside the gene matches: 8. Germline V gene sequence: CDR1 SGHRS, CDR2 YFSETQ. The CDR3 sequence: CASSLVVAGGPDTQYF. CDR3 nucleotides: TGCGCCAGCAGCTTGGTTGTTGCGGGGGGGCCGGATACGCAGTATTTT.

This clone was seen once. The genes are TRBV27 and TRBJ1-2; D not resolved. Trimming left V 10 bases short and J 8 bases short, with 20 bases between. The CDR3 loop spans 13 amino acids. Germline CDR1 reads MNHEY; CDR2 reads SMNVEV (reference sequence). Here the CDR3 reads CATAGEDVGGYTF. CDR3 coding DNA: TGTGCCACCGCCGGGGAGGATGTGGGCGGCTACACCTTC.

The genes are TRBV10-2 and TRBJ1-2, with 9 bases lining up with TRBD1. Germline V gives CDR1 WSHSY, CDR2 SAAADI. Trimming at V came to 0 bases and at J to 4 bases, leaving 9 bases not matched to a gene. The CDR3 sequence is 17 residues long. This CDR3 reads CASSESAQGALLYGYTF. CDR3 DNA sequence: TGCGCCAGCAGTGAGTCGGCACAGGGGGCCTTACTCTATGGCTACACCTTC.

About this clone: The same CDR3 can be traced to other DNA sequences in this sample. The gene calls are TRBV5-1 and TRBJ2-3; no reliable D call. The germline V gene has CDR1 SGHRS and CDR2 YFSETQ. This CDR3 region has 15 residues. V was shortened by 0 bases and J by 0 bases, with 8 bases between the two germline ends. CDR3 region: CASSLATGSTDTQYF. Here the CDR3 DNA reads TGCGCCAGCAGCTTGGCGACGGGTAGCACAGATACGCAGTATTTT.

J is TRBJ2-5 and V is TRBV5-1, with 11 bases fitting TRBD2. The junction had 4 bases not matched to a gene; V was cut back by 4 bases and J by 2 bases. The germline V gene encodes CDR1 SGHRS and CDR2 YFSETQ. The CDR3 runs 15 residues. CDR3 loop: CASSQLAGVQETQYF. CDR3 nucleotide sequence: TGCGCCAGCAGCCAACTAGCGGGGGTACAAGAGACCCAGTACTTC.

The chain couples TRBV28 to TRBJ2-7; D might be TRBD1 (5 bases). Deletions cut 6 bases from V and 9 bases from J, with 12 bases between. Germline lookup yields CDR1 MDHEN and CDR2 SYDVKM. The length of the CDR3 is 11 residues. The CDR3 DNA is TGTGCCAGCAGCAGGGTTGTGGGGCAGTACTTC. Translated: CASSRVVGQYF.

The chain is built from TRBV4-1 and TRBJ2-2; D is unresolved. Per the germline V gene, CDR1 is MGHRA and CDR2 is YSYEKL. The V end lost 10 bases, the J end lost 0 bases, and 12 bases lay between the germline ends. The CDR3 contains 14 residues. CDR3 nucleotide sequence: TGCGCCACCGGCCTAACAGCGAACACCGGGGAGCTGTTTTTT. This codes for CATGLTANTGELFF.

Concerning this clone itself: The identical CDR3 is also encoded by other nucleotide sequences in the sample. The CDR3 reads CASSITRASNQPQHF. In nucleotides, the CDR3 is TGTGCCAGTAGTATCACCAGGGCAAGCAATCAGCCCCAGCATTTT. This chain links TRBV19 with TRBJ1-5; maybe TRBD1 (5 bases). V gave up 3 bases and J gave up 1 base, with 10 bases separating them. Germline V CDR1 and CDR2: LNHDA, SQIVND (reference sequence). The CDR3 has 15 amino acids.

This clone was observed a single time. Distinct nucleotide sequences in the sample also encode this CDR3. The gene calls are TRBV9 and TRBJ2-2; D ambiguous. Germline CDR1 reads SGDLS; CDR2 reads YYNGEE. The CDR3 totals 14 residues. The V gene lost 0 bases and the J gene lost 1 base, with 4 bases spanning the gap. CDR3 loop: CASSVARNTGELFF. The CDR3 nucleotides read TGTGCCAGCAGCGTAGCCCGGAACACCGGGGAGCTGTTTTTT. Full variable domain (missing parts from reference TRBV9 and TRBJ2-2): DSGVTQTPKHLITATGQRVTLRCSPRSGDLSVYWYQQSLDQGLQFLIQYYNGEERAKGNILERFSAQQFPDLHSELNLSSLELGDSALYFCASSVARNTGELFFGEGSRLTVL.

The CDR3 loop reads CSVESYGGGTGEQFF. Here the CDR3 DNA reads TGCAGCGTTGAATCTTACGGGGGGGGAACAGGTGAGCAGTTCTTC. The chain links TRBV29-1 to TRBJ2-1, with 8 bases that match TRBD2. The germline gives CDR1 SQVTM, CDR2 ANQGSEA. V dropped 2 bases and J dropped 9; count of bases not matched to a gene: 12. The CDR3 consists of 15 residues.

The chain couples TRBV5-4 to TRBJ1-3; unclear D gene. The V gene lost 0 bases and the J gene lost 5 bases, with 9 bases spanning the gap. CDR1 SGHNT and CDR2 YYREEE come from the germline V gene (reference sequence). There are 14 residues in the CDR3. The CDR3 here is CASSLGAERNTIYF. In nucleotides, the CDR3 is TGTGCCAGCAGCTTGGGGGCAGAGCGAAACACCATATATTTT. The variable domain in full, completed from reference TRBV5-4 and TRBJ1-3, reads ETGVTQSPTHLIKTRGQQVTLRCSSQSGHNTVSWYQQALGQGPQFIFQYYREEENGRGNFPPRFSGLQFPNYSSELNVNALELDDSALYLCASSLGAERNTIYFGEGSWLTVV.

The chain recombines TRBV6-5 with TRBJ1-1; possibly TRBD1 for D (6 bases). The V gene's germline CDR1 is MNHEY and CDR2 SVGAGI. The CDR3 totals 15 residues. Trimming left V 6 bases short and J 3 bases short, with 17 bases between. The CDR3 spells CASSPPRTAYTEAFF. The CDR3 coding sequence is TGTGCCAGCAGCCCCCCTCGGACAGCGTACACTGAAGCTTTCTTT.

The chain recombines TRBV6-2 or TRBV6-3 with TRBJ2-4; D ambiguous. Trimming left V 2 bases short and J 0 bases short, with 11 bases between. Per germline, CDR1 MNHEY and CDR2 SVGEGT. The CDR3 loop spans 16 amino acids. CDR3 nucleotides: TGTGCCAGCAGTTACGTAGCAGAACTAGCCAAAAACATTCAGTACTTC. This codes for CASSYVAELAKNIQYF.

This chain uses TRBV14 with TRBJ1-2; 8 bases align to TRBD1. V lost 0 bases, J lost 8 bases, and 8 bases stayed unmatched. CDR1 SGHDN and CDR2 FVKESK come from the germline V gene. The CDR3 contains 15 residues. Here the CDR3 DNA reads TGTGCCAGCAGCCAAGATCCCCAGACAGGGGTCGGCTACACCTTC. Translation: CASSQDPQTGVGYTF.

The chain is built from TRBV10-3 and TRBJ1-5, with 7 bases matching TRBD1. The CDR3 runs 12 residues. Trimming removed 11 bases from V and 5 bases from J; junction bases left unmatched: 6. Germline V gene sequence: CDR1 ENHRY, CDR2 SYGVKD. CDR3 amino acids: CASQGEDQPQHF. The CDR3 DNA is TGTGCCTCTCAGGGGGAGGATCAGCCCCAGCATTTT.

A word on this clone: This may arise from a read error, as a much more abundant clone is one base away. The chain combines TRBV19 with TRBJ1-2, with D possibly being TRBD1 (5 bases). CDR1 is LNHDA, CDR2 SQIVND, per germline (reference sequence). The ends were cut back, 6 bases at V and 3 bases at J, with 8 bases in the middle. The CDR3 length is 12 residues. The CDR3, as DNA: TGTGCCAGTAGCCCGGGGGACTATGGCTACACCTTC. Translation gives CASSPGDYGYTF.

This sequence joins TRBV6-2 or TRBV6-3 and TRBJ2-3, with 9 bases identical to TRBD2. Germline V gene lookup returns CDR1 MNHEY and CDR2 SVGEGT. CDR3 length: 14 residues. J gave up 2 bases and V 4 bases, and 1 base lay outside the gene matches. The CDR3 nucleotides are TGTGCCAGCAGTTCTAGCGGGGTCACAGATACGCAGTATTTT. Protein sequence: CASSSSGVTDTQYF.

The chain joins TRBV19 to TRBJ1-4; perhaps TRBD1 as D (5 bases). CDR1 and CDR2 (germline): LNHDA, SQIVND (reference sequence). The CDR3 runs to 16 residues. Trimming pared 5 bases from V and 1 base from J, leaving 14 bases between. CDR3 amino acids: CASSYSGVGTNEKLFF. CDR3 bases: TGTGCCAGTAGTTACTCGGGGGTTGGAACTAATGAAAAACTGTTTTTT.

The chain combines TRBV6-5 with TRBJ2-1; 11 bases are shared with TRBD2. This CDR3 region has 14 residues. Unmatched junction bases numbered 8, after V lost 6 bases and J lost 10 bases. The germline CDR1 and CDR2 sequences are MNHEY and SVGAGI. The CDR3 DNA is TGTGCCAGCAGAAATAGCGGGGGGGCTCGGGAGCAGTTCTTC. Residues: CASRNSGGAREQFF.

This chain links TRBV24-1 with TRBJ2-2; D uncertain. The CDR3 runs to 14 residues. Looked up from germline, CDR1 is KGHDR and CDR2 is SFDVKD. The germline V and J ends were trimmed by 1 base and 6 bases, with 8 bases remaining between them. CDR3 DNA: TGTGCCACCAGTGATTTCGAGTTCTCCGGGGAGCTGTTTTTT. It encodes CATSDFEFSGELFF.

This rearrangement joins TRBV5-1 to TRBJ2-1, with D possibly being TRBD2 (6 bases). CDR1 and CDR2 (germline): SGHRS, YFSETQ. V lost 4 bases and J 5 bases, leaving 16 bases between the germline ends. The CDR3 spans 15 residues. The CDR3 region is CASSNGGSVDNEQFF. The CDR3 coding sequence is TGCGCCAGCAGCAATGGAGGGTCGGTAGACAATGAGCAGTTCTTC.